The clone carrying this T cell receptor beta chain showed up just a few times. What it recognizes is unknown. This sample was included in a study of T-cell memory formation after mild COVID-19. This CDR3 comprises 14 residues. Trimming shortened V by 3 bases and J by 5 bases, and 13 bases separated the two germline ends. From 5'RACE with constant-segment primers came TCR alpha and TCR beta cDNA libraries that carried sample barcodes and UMIs. TCRdb ran MiXCR on the 5' RACE reads and lists one entry per CDR3 protein. The sample has around 200,000 distinct CDR3 sequences, 9.5% to 10% seen once. Findings and limits, study-wide: In second-wave clones peaking day 37, SARS-CoV-2 specificity remained unconfirmed. Cross-reactive memory apparently joined, as some responding clones appeared in pre-infection memory. Clones that got smaller from day 15 to 85 had even CD4/CD8, while clones growing later tipped toward CD4+.

The sequence derives from a man aged 18 to 29 who had mild COVID-19 (a few samples of this study predate the infection). Cell type and time point are not known. The V call is TRBV12-3 or TRBV12-4, the J call TRBJ2-5, with D unresolved. The material sequenced was PBMCs or a T cell subset sorted from them (not recorded which). The CDR3 DNA reads as TGTGCCAGCAGTTTTTCCCAAACCGAGGAGACCCAGTACTTC. It translates to CASSFSQTEETQYF.